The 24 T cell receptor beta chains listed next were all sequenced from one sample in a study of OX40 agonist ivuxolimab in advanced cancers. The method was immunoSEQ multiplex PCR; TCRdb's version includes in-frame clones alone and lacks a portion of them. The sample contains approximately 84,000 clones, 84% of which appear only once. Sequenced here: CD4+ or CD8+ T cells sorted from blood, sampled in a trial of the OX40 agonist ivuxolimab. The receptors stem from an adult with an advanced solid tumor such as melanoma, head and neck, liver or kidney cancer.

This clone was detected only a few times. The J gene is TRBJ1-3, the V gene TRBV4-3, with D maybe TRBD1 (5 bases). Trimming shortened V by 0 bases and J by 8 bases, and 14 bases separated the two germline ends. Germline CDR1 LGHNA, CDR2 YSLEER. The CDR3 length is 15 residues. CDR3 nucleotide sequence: TGCGCCAGCAGCCAAGATGGTCGCAGGGAGGACACCATATATTTT. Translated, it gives CASSQDGRREDTIYF.

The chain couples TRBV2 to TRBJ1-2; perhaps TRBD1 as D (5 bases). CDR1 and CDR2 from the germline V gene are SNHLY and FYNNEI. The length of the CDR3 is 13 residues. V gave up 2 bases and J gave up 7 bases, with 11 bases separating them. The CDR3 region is CASSETRVIGYTF. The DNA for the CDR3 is TGTGCCAGCAGTGAAACCAGGGTCATTGGCTACACCTTC.

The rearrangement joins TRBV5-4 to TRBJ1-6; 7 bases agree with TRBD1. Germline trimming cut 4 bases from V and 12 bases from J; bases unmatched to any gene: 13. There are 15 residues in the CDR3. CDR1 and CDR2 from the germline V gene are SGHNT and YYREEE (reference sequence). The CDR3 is CASSRTGVEWEPLHF. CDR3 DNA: TGTGCCAGCAGCCGCACAGGGGTCGAATGGGAACCCCTCCACTTT.

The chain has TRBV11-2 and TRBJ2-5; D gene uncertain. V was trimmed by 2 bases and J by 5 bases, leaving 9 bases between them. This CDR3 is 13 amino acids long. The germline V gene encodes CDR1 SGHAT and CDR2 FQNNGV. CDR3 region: CASSLSVGETQYF. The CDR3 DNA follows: TGTGCCAGCAGCTTAAGCGTGGGGGAGACCCAGTACTTC. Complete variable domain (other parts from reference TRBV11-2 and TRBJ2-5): EAGVAQSPRYKIIEKRQSVAFWCNPISGHATLYWYQQILGQGPKLLIQFQNNGVVDDSQLPKDRFSAERLKGVDSTLKIQPAKLEDSAVYLCASSLSVGETQYFGPGTRLLVL.

CDR3 region: CARADRNTIYF. The CDR3 DNA reads TGTGCCCGGGCGGACCGAAACACCATATATTTT. The chain is built from TRBV30 and TRBJ1-3, with no clear D. The CDR3 is 11 amino acids. V lost 8 bases to trimming and J lost 5 bases, with 10 bases between them. Germline V CDR1 and CDR2: GTSNPN, SVGIG (reference sequence).

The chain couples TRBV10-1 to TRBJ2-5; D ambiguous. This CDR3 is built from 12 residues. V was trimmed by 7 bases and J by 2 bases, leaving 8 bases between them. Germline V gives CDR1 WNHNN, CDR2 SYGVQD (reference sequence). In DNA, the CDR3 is TGCGCCAGCACGGAGCTTCAAGAGACCCAGTACTTC. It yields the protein CASTELQETQYF.

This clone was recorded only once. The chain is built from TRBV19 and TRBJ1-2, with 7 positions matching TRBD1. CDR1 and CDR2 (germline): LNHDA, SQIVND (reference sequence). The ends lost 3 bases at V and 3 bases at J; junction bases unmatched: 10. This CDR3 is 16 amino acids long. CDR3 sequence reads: CASSIEEGASYYGYTF. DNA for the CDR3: TGTGCCAGTAGTATCGAGGAGGGGGCCTCCTACTATGGCTACACCTTC.

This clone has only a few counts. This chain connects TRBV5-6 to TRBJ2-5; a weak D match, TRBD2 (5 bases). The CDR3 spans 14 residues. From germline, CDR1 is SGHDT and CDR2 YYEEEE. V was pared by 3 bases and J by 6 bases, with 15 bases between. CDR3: CASSYEGLIQTQYF. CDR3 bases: TGTGCCAGCAGCTATGAGGGTTTGATTCAGACCCAGTACTTC.

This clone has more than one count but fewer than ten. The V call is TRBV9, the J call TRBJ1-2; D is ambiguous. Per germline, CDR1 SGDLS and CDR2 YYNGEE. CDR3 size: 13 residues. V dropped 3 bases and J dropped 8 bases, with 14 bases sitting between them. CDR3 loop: CASSAVGEVGYTF. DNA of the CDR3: TGTGCCAGCAGCGCCGTGGGAGAAGTCGGCTACACCTTC.

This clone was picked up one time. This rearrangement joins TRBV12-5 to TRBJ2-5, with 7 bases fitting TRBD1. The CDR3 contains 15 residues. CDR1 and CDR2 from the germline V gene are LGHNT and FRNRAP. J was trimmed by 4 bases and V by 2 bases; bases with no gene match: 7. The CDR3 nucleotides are TGTGCTAGTGGTTTGCACCCTAACAGGGGAGAGACCCAGTACTTC. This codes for CASGLHPNRGETQYF.

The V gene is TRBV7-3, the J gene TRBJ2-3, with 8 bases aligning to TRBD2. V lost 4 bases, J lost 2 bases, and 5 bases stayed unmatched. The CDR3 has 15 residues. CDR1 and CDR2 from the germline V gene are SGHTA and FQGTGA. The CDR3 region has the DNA TGTGCCAGCAGCTCAGCGGGGGTACCCACAGATACGCAGTATTTT. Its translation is CASSSAGVPTDTQYF.

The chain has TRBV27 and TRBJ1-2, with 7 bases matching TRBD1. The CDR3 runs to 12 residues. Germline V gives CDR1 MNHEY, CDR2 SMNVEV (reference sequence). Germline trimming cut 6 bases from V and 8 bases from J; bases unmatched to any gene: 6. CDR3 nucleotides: TGTGCCAGCAGCAACAGGGGAGACGGCTACACCTTC. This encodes CASSNRGDGYTF.

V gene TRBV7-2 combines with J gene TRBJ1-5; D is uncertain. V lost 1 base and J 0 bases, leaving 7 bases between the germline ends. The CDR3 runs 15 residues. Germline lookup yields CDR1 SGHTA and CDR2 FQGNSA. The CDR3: CASSLEGYSNQPQHF. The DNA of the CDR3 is TGTGCCAGCAGCTTAGAGGGATATAGCAATCAGCCCCAGCATTTT.

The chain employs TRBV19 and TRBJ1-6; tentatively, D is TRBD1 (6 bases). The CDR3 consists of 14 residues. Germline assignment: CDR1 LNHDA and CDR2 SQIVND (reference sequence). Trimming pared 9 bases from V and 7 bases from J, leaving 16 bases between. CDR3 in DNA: TGTGCCAGGGAAGGTCCAGGGGAGAATTCACCCCTCCACTTT. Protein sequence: CAREGPGENSPLHF.

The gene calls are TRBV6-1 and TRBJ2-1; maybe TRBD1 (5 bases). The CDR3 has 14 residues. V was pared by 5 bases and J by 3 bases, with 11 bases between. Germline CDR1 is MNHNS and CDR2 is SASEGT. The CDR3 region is CASSSTGFYNEQFF. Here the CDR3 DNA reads TGTGCCAGCAGTTCAACAGGTTTCTACAATGAGCAGTTCTTC.

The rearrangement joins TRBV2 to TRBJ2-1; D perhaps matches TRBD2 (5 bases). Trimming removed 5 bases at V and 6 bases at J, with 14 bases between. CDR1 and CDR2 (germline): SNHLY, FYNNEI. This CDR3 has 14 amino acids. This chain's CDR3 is CASSLEDFSNEQFF. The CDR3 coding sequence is TGTGCCAGCAGTCTCGAGGACTTCTCCAATGAGCAGTTCTTC.

The CDR3 nucleotides read TGTGCCAGCAGTTATATCGGGACACCGATAAATGGCTACACCTTC. Translated, it gives CASSYIGTPINGYTF. The chain combines TRBV6-5 with TRBJ1-2; perhaps TRBD1 as D (6 bases). Trimming stripped 3 bases from V and 6 bases from J, with 17 bases between. The CDR3 runs 15 residues. Germline CDR1 MNHEY, CDR2 SVGAGI.

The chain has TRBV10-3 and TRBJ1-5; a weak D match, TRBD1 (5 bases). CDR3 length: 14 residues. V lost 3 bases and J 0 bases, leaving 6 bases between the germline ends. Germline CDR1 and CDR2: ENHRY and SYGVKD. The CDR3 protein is CAISEGVSNQPQHF. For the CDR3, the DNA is TGTGCCATCAGTGAAGGGGTTAGCAATCAGCCCCAGCATTTT.

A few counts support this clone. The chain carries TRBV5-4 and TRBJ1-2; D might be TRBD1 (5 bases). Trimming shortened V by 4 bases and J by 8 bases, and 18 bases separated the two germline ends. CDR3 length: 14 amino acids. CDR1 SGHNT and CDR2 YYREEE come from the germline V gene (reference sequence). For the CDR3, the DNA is TGTGCCAGCAGCGTTGCCGGGACGGTGGGAGGCTACACCTTC. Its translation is CASSVAGTVGGYTF.

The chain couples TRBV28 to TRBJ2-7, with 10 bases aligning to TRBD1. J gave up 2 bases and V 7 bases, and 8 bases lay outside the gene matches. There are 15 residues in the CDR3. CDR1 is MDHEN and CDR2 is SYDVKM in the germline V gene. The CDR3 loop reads CASNSAGTGAYEQYF. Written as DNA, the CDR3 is TGTGCCAGCAATTCCGCCGGGACAGGGGCCTACGAGCAGTACTTC. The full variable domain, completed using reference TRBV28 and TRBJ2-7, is DVKVTQSSRYLVKRTGEKVFLECVQDMDHENMFWYRQDPGLGLRLIYFSYDVKMKEKGDIPEGYSVSREKKERFSLILESASTNQTSMYLCASNSAGTGAYEQYFGPGTRLTVT.

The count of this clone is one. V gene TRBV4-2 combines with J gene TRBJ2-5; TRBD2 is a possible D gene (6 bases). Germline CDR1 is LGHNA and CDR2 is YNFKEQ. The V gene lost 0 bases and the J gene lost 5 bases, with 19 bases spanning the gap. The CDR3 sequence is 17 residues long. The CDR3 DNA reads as TGTGCCAGCAGCCAAGACGGCGGGGCTCGAGGGAGGGAGACCCAGTACTTC. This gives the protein CASSQDGGARGRETQYF.

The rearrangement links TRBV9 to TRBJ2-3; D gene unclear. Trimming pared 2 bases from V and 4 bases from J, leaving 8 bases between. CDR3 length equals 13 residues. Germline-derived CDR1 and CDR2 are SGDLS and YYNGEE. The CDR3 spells CASSVTSADTQYF. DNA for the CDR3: TGTGCCAGCAGCGTCACCTCCGCAGATACGCAGTATTTT.

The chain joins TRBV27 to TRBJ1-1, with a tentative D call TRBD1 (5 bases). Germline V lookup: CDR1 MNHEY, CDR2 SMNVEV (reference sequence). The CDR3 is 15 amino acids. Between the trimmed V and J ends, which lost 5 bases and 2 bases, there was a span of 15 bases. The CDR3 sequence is CASSPYPGGNTEAFF. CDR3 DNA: TGTGCCAGCAGTCCGTACCCCGGGGGAAACACTGAAGCTTTCTTT.

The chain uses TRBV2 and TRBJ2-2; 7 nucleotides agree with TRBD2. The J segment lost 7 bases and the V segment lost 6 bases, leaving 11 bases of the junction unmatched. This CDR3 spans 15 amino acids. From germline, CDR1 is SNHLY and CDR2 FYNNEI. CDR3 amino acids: CASRERASGDGELFF. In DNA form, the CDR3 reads TGTGCCAGCAGGGAGAGGGCCAGCGGGGACGGGGAGCTGTTTTTT.